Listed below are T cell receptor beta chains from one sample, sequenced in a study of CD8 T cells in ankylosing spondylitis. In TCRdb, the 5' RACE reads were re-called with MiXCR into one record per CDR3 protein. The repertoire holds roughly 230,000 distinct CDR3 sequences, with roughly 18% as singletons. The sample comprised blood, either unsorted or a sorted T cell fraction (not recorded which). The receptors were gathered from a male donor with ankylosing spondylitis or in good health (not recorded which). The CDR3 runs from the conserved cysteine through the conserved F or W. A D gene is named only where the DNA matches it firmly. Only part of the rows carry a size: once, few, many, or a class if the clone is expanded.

CDR3aa: CASGKVENTGELFF; CDR3nt: TGTGCCAGCGGGAAAGTGGAGAACACCGGGGAGCTGTTTTTT; d_gene: .; abundance: few; j_gene: TRBJ2-2; len: 14; v_gene: TRBV12-3/TRBV12-4
CDR3aa: CSVPTSGGHTDTQYF; CDR3nt: TGCAGCGTACCGACTAGCGGGGGACACACAGATACGCAGTATTTT; d_gene: TRBD2; abundance: few; j_gene: TRBJ2-3; len: 15; v_gene: TRBV29-1
CDR3aa: CASGRGNEQFF; CDR3nt: TGTGCCAGCGGCAGGGGCAATGAGCAGTTCTTC; d_gene: .; abundance: few; j_gene: TRBJ2-1; len: 11; v_gene: TRBV12-3/TRBV12-4
CDR3aa: CASSLIGEQFF; CDR3nt: TGCGCCAGCAGCTTGATCGGAGAGCAGTTCTTC; d_gene: .; abundance: many; j_gene: TRBJ2-1; len: 11; v_gene: TRBV5-1
CDR3aa: CASGGGSYNEQFF; CDR3nt: TGTGCCAGTGGGGGAGGCTCCTACAATGAGCAGTTCTTC; d_gene: .; abundance: many; j_gene: TRBJ2-1; len: 13; v_gene: TRBV19
CDR3aa: CASSQDSGGFYTEAFF; CDR3nt: TGTGCCAGCAGCCAAGATTCGGGGGGCTTTTACACTGAAGCTTTCTTT; d_gene: .; abundance: many; j_gene: TRBJ1-1; len: 16; v_gene: TRBV3-1
CDR3aa: CASSVGGTSYEQYF; CDR3nt: TGTGCCAGCAGTGTGGGAGGGACCTCCTACGAGCAGTACTTC; d_gene: TRBD2; abundance: many; j_gene: TRBJ2-7; len: 14; v_gene: TRBV12-3/TRBV12-4
CDR3aa: CASSPGHFSNQPQHF; CDR3nt: TGCGCCAGCAGCCCTGGGCACTTCAGCAATCAGCCCCAGCATTTT; d_gene: .; abundance: many; j_gene: TRBJ1-5; len: 15; v_gene: TRBV5-1
CDR3aa: CATSDSGLAGVNEQFF; CDR3nt: TGTGCCACCAGTGACTCGGGACTAGCGGGAGTCAATGAGCAGTTCTTC; d_gene: TRBD2; abundance: few; j_gene: TRBJ2-1; len: 16; v_gene: TRBV24-1
CDR3aa: CASSLLQGSRGYTF; CDR3nt: TGCGCCAGCAGCCTGCTACAGGGATCTCGGGGCTACACCTTC; d_gene: .; abundance: few; j_gene: TRBJ1-2; len: 14; v_gene: TRBV4-1
CDR3aa: CSVGTANTGELFF; CDR3nt: TGCAGCGTTGGGACAGCGAACACCGGGGAGCTGTTTTTT; d_gene: .; abundance: many; j_gene: TRBJ2-2; len: 13; v_gene: TRBV29-1
CDR3aa: CASSLAGPTGANVLTF; CDR3nt: TGTGCCAGCAGCTTAGCGGGCCCGACTGGGGCCAACGTCCTGACTTTC; d_gene: .; abundance: .; j_gene: TRBJ2-6; len: 16; v_gene: TRBV7-3
CDR3aa: CASSQGLSTANYGYTF; CDR3nt: TGTGCCAGCAGCCAAGGTTTATCTACGGCGAACTATGGCTACACCTTC; d_gene: .; abundance: .; j_gene: TRBJ1-2; len: 16; v_gene: TRBV4-2
CDR3aa: CASSPPAGGPNEQFF; CDR3nt: TGTGCCAGCAGCCCCCCAGCGGGAGGGCCGAATGAGCAGTTCTTC; d_gene: TRBD2; abundance: .; j_gene: TRBJ2-1; len: 15; v_gene: TRBV7-9
CDR3aa: CASSLSGPQVYNEQFF; CDR3nt: TGTGCCAGCAGCTTATCTGGACCCCAGGTCTACAATGAGCAGTTCTTC; d_gene: .; abundance: few; j_gene: TRBJ2-1; len: 16; v_gene: TRBV7-8
CDR3aa: CSARGVTDNEKLFF; CDR3nt: TGCAGTGCTAGAGGAGTGACGGACAATGAAAAACTGTTTTTT; d_gene: .; abundance: .; j_gene: TRBJ1-4; len: 14; v_gene: TRBV20-1
CDR3aa: CSAKPGLRTEQYF; CDR3nt: TGCAGTGCCAAACCGGGACTACGGACGGAGCAGTACTTC; d_gene: TRBD2; abundance: .; j_gene: TRBJ2-7; len: 13; v_gene: TRBV20-1
CDR3aa: CASSLEGGDTQYF; CDR3nt: TGCGCCAGCAGCCTAGAGGGAGGGGATACGCAGTATTTT; d_gene: TRBD2; abundance: many; j_gene: TRBJ2-3; len: 13; v_gene: TRBV5-1
CDR3aa: CASWVADEQFF; CDR3nt: TGTGCCAGCTGGGTAGCGGATGAGCAGTTCTTC; d_gene: .; abundance: .; j_gene: TRBJ2-1; len: 11; v_gene: TRBV6-6
CDR3aa: CASSLNRLSEQFF; CDR3nt: TGCGCCAGCAGCTTGAATAGGCTGAGTGAGCAGTTCTTC; d_gene: .; abundance: many; j_gene: TRBJ2-1; len: 13; v_gene: TRBV5-1
CDR3aa: CASSVASAAPYGYTF; CDR3nt: TGTGCCAGCAGCGTAGCCTCGGCGGCCCCCTATGGCTACACCTTC; d_gene: .; abundance: many; j_gene: TRBJ1-2; len: 15; v_gene: TRBV9
CDR3aa: CATHELAGERNEQYF; CDR3nt: TGTGCCACCCACGAGTTAGCGGGAGAAAGGAACGAGCAGTACTTC; d_gene: TRBD2; abundance: few; j_gene: TRBJ2-7; len: 15; v_gene: TRBV28
CDR3aa: CSVCDRGHEQYF; CDR3nt: TGCAGCGTTTGCGACAGGGGCCACGAGCAGTACTTC; d_gene: TRBD1; abundance: .; j_gene: TRBJ2-7; len: 12; v_gene: TRBV29-1
CDR3aa: CSVVLGDYSYEQYF; CDR3nt: TGCAGCGTTGTGTTGGGGGACTATTCCTACGAGCAGTACTTC; d_gene: TRBD2; abundance: .; j_gene: TRBJ2-7; len: 14; v_gene: TRBV29-1
CDR3aa: CASSLGMTAYSNQPQHF; CDR3nt: TGTGCCAGCAGCTTGGGGATGACAGCTTATAGCAATCAGCCCCAGCATTTT; d_gene: .; abundance: few; j_gene: TRBJ1-5; len: 17; v_gene: TRBV5-6
CDR3aa: CSVEQDYGYTF; CDR3nt: TGCAGCGTGGAGCAGGACTATGGCTACACCTTC; d_gene: .; abundance: .; j_gene: TRBJ1-2; len: 11; v_gene: TRBV29-1
CDR3aa: CASSLRGLESEQFF; CDR3nt: TGTGCCAGCAGCCTCCGGGGCTTAGAGAGTGAGCAGTTCTTC; d_gene: .; abundance: .; j_gene: TRBJ2-1; len: 14; v_gene: TRBV3-1
CDR3aa: CASSPTGVENIQYF; CDR3nt: TGTGCCAGCAGCCCCACGGGTGTCGAAAACATTCAGTACTTC; d_gene: .; abundance: once; j_gene: TRBJ2-4; len: 14; v_gene: TRBV7-9
CDR3aa: CASSGQPYTSGGEQFF; CDR3nt: TGCGCCAGCAGCGGCCAACCCTATACTAGCGGGGGTGAGCAGTTCTTC; d_gene: TRBD2; abundance: few; j_gene: TRBJ2-1; len: 16; v_gene: TRBV5-1
CDR3aa: CASSQDSSDIYYEQYF; CDR3nt: TGCGCCAGCAGCCAAGATTCTAGCGACATCTACTACGAGCAGTACTTC; d_gene: .; abundance: .; j_gene: TRBJ2-7; len: 16; v_gene: TRBV4-3
CDR3aa: CASDLDSANQPQHF; CDR3nt: TGTGCCAGCGACCTCGACAGTGCCAATCAGCCCCAGCATTTT; d_gene: .; abundance: .; j_gene: TRBJ1-5; len: 14; v_gene: TRBV12-3/TRBV12-4